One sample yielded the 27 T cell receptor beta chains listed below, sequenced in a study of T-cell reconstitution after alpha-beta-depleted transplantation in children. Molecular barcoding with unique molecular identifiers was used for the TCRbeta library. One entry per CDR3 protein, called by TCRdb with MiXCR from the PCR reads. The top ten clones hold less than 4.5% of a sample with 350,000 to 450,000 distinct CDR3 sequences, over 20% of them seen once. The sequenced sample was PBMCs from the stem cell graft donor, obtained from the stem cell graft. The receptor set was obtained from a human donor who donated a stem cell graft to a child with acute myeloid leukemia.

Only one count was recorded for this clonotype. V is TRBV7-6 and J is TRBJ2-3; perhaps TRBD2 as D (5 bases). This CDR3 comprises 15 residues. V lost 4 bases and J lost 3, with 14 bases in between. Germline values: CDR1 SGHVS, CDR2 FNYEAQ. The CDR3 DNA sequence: TGTGCCAGCAGCTGGAGAGGGAGTCTTACAGATACGCAGTATTTT. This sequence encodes CASSWRGSLTDTQYF.

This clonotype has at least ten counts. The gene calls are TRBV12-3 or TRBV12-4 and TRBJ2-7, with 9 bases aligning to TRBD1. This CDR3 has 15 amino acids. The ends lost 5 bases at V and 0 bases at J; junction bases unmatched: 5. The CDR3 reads CASSPGTGSSYEQYF. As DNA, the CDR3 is TGTGCCAGCAGTCCGGGGACAGGGAGCTCCTACGAGCAGTACTTC.

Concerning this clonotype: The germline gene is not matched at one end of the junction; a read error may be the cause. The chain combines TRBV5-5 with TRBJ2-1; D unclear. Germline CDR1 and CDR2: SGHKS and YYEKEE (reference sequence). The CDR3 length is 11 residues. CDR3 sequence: CASSYNRERFF. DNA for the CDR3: TGTGCCAGCAGCTACAACCGTGAGCGGTTCTTC.

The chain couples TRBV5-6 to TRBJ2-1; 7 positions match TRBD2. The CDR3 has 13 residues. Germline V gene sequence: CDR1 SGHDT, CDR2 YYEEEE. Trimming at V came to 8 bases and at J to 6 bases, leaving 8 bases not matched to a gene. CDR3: CASEITSVNEQFF. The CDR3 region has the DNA TGTGCCAGTGAGATCACTAGCGTCAATGAGCAGTTCTTC.

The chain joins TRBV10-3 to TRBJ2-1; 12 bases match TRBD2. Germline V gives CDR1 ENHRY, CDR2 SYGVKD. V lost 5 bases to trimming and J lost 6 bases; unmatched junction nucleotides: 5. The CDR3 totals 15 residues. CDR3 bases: TGTGCCATCAGTCCTAGCGGGAGGGCCCCCAATGAGCAGTTCTTC. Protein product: CAISPSGRAPNEQFF.

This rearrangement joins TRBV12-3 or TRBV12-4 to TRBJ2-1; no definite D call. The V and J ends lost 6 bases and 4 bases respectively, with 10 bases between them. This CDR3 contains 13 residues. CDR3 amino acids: CASSISVYNEQFF. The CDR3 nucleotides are TGTGCCAGCAGCATAAGCGTTTACAATGAGCAGTTCTTC.

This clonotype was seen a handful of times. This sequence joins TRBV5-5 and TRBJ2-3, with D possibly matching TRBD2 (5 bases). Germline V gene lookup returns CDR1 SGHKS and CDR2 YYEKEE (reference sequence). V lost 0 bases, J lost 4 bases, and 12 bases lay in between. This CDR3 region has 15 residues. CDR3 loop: CASSLVDEGADTQYF. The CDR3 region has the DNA TGTGCCAGCAGCTTGGTGGACGAGGGCGCAGATACGCAGTATTTT.

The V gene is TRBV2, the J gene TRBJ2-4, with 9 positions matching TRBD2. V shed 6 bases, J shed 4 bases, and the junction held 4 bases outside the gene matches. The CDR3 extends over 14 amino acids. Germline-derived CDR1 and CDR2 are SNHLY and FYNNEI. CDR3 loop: CASRRTSDKNIQYF. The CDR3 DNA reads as TGTGCCAGCAGAAGGACTAGCGATAAAAACATTCAGTACTTC. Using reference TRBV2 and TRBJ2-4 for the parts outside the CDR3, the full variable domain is EPEVTQTPSHQVTQMGQEVILRCVPISNHLYFYWYRQILGQKVEFLVSFYNNEISEKSEIFDDQFSVERPDGSNFTLKIRSTKLEDSAMYFCASRRTSDKNIQYFGAGTRLSVL.

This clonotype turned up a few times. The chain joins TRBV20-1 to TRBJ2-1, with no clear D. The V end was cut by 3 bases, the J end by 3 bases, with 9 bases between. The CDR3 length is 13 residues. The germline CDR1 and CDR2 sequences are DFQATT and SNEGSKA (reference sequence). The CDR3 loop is CSARGFYYNEQFF. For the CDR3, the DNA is TGCAGTGCTAGGGGCTTCTACTACAATGAGCAGTTCTTC.

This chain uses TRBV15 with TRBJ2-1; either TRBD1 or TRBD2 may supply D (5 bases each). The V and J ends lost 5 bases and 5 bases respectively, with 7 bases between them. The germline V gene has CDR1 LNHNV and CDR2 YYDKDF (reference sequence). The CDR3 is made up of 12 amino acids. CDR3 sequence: CATSGTDNEQFF. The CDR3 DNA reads TGTGCCACCAGCGGGACGGACAATGAGCAGTTCTTC. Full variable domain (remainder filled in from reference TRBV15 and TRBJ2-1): DAMVIQNPRYQVTQFGKPVTLSCSQTLNHNVMYWYQQKSSQAPKLLFHYYDKDFNNEADTPDNFQSRRPNTSFCFLDIRSPGLGDTAMYLCATSGTDNEQFFGPGTRLTVL.

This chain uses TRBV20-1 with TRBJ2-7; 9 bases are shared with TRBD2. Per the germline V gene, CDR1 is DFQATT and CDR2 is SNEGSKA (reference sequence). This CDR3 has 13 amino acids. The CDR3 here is CRLQREDSYEQYF. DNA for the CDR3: TGCAGATTACAGCGGGAGGACTCCTACGAGCAGTACTTC.

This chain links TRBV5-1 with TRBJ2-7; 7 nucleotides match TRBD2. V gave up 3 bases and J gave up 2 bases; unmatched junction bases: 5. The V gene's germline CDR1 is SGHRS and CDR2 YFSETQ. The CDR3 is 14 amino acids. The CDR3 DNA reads TGCGCCAGCAGCTCCCGGACTAGTCCCTACGAGCAGTACTTC. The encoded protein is CASSSRTSPYEQYF.

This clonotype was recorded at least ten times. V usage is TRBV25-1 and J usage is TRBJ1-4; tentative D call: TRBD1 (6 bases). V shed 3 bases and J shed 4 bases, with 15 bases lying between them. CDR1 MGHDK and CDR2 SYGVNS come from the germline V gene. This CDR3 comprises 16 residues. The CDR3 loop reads CASSDRGSEINEKLFF. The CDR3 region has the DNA TGTGCCAGCAGTGACAGGGGTAGCGAGATTAATGAAAAACTGTTTTTT.

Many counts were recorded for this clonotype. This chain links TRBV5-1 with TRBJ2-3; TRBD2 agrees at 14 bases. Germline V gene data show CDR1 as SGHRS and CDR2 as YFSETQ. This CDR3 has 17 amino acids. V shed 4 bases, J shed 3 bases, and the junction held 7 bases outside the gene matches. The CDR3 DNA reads TGCGCCAGCAGCCGCGGGACTAGCGGGAGTGGGACAGATACGCAGTATTTT. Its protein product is CASSRGTSGSGTDTQYF.

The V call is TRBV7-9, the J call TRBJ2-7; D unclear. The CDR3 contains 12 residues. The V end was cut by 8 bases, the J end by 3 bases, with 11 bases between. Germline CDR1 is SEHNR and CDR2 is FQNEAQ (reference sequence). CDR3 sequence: CASSETNYEQYF. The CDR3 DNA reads TGTGCCAGCTCAGAGACCAACTACGAGCAGTACTTC.

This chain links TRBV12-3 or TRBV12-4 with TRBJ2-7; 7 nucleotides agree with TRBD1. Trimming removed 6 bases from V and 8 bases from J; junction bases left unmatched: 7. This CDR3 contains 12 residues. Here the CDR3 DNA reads TGTGCCAGCAGACGTGACAGGGAGAAGCAGTACTTC. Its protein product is CASRRDREKQYF.

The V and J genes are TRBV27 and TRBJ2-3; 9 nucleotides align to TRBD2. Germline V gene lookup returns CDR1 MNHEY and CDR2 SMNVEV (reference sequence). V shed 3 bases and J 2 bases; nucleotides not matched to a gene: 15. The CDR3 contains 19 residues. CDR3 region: CASSFRPGREGRVTDTQYF. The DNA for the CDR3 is TGTGCCAGCAGTTTCCGCCCGGGGCGGGAGGGCCGGGTCACAGATACGCAGTATTTT.

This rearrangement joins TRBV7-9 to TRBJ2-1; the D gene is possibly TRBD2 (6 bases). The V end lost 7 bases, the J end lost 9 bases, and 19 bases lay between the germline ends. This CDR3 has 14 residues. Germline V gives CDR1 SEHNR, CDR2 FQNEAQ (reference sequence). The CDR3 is CASNRRADFPEQFF. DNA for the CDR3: TGTGCCAGCAATCGGAGGGCCGATTTTCCTGAGCAGTTCTTC.

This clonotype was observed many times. CDR3 sequence: CASSPSRGPGELFF. The CDR3 nucleotides read TGCGCCAGCAGCCCATCGAGGGGTCCCGGGGAGCTGTTTTTT. This chain joins TRBV5-1 and TRBJ2-2, with D perhaps given as TRBD1 or TRBD2 (5 bases each). The V and J ends lost 4 bases and 6 bases respectively, with 13 bases between them. The germline V gene has CDR1 SGHRS and CDR2 YFSETQ. There are 14 residues in the CDR3.

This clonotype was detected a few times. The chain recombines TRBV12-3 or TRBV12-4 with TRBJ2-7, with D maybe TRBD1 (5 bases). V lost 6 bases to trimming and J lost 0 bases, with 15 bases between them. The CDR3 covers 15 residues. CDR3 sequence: CASSQDTLRSYEQYF. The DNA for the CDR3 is TGTGCCAGCAGCCAGGACACACTACGCTCCTACGAGCAGTACTTC.

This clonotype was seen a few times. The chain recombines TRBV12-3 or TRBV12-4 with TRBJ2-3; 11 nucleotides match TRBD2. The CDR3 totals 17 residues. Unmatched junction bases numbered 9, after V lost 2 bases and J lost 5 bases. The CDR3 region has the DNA TGTGCCAGCAGTTTACTAGTTAGCGGGAGGGCCAAAGATACGCAGTATTTT. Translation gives CASSLLVSGRAKDTQYF.

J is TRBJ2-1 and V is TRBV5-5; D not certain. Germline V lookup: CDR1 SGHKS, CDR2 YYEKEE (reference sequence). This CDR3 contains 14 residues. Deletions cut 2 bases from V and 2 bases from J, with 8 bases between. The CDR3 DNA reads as TGTGCCAGCAGCTTCCGGGCTCCCTACAATGAGCAGTTCTTC. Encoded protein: CASSFRAPYNEQFF.

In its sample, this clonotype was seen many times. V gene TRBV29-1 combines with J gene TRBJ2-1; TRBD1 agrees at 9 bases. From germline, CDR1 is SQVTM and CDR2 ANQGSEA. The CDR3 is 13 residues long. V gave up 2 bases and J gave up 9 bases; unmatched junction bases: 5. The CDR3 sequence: CSVEFGQGPEQFF. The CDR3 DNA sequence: TGCAGCGTTGAATTCGGACAGGGGCCTGAGCAGTTCTTC.

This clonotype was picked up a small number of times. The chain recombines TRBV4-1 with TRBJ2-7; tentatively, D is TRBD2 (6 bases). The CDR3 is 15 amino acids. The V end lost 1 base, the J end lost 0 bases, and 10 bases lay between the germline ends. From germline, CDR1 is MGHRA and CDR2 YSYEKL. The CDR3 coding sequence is TGCGCCAGCAGCCAAGTTAGCGGAAGCTCCTACGAGCAGTACTTC. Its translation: CASSQVSGSSYEQYF.

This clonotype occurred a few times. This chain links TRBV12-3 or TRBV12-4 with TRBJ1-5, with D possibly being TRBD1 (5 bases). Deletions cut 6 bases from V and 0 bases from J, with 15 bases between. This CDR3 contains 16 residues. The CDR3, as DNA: TGTGCCAGCAGCCGTGACGGACAATATAGCAATCAGCCCCAGCATTTT. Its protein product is CASSRDGQYSNQPQHF.

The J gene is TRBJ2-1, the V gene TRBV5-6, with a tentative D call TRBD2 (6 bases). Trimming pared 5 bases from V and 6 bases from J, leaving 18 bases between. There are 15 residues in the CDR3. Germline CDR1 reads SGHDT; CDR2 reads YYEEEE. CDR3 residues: CASRSGGGNSNEQFF. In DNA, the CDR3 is TGTGCCAGCAGGTCGGGCGGCGGGAACAGCAATGAGCAGTTCTTC.

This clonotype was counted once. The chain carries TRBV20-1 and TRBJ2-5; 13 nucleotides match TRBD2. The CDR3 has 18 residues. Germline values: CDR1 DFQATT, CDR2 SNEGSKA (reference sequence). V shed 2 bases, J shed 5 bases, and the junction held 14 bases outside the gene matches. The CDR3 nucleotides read TGCAGTGCTAGACCCTCCGGGACTAGCGGGATGGTAGGGGAGACCCAGTACTTC. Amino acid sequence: CSARPSGTSGMVGETQYF.